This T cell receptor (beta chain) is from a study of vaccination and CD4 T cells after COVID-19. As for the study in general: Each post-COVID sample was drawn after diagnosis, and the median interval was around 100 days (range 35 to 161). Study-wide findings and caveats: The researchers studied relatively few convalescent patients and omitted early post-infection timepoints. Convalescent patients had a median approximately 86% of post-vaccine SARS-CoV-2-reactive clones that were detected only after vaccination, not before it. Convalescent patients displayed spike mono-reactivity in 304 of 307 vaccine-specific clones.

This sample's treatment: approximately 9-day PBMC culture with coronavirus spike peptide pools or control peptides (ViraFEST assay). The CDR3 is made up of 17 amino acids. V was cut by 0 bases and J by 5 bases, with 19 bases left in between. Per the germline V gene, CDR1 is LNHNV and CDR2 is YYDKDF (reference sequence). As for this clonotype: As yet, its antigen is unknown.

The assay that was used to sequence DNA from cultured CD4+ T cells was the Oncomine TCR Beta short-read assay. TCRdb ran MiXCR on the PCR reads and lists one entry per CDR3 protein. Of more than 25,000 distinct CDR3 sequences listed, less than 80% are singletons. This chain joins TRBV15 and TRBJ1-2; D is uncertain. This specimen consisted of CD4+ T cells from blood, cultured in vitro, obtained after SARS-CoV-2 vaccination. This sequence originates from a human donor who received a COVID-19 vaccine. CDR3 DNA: TGTGCCACCAGCAGAGACACGACACAAGGTTTTAGGTATGGCTACACCTTC. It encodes CATSRDTTQGFRYGYTF.